This T cell receptor beta chain was captured by sequencing in a study of T cell changes during pregnancy in multiple sclerosis (dated by TCRdb to 2018 to 2020). As for the study more broadly: Changes in the T cell repertoire over the course of pregnancy were examined in this study in women with multiple sclerosis.

The protocol used for the library was the immunoSEQ multiplex PCR assay. TCRdb carries this immuneACCESS record with in-frame sequences only. Its versions omit some clonotypes, under half of them owing to an unresolved V gene in the studies checked, with the rest unexplained. Within this sample are under 50,000 clones, with over 80% of them counted one time only. The top ten clonotypes cover more than 20% of the sample. The table lists this clone with a few counts. Its antigen is still unknown. The input lacks base qualities; no much larger clone sits a single base away. CDR1 and CDR2 (ENHRY, SYGVKD) derive from the germline V gene. Unmatched junction bases come to 15, with V trimmed by 11 bases and J by 5 bases. The CDR3 runs 14 residues from the cysteine to the phenylalanine. The CDR3 DNA has 42 bases and is translated from base 1.

The specimen was CD8+ T cells from peripheral blood mononuclear cells, collected before pregnancy. The V and J segments used are TRBV10-3 and TRBJ2-7, with TRBD1 identical over 7 junction bases. The TCR originated in a female donor with multiple sclerosis, enrolled in a pregnancy study. The CDR3 loop reads CASRKTGTSDEQYF. The nucleotides are TGTGCCTCCCGAAAGACAGGGACGAGCGACGAGCAGTACTTC.